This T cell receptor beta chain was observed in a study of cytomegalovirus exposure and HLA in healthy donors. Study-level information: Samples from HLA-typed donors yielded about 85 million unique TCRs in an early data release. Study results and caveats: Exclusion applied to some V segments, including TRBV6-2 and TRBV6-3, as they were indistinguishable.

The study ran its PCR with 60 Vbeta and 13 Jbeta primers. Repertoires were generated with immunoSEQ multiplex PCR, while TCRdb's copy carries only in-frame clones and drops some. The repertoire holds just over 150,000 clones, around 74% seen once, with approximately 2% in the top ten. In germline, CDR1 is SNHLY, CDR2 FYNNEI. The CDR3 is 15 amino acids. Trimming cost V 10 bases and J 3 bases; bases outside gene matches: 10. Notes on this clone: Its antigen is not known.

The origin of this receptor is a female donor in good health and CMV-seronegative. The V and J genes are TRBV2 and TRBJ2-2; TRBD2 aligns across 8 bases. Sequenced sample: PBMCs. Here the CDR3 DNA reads TGTGCCACCATGGGGCGAGCGGGAGACACCGGGGAGCTGTTTTTT. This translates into CATMGRAGDTGELFF.